This TCR beta chain was identified in a study of cytomegalovirus exposure and HLA in healthy donors. These donors counted as nominally healthy when sampled, but unrecorded immune exposures were likely. Study outcomes and limitations: In a later analysis, a missense DCLRE1C variant was linked to TCR beta V- and J-gene trimming. No immune exposure information besides CMV serostatus was available.

The CDR3 covers 13 residues. Germline CDR1 is GTSNPN and CDR2 is SVGIG (reference sequence). V was cut by 3 bases and J by 0 bases, with 8 bases left in between. PCR amplification relied on 60 Vbeta primers (plus 13 Jbeta primers). The repertoire was sequenced with immunoSEQ multiplex PCR; TCRdb's copy has only in-frame clones and lacks some. In the table there are approximately 180,000 clones, around 75% of which are singletons. Details on this clone: Its antigen remains unidentified.

V and J are TRBV30 and TRBJ1-1, with no clear D. Sequencing was done on a sample of PBMCs. The source of this sequence is a woman aged 30 to 39 in good health and CMV-seronegative. The CDR3 region is CAWRRNMNTEAFF. The CDR3 bases are TGTGCCTGGAGGCGGAACATGAACACTGAAGCTTTCTTT.